A single sample gave rise to the 14 T cell receptor beta chains below, sequenced in a study of T cells in Graves' hyperthyroidism and ophthalmopathy (dated by TCRdb to between 2019 and 2020). Library generation was performed with multiplex PCR. Instrument used: Illumina HiSeq 2000. TCR beta CDR3 regions were amplified from RNA transcripts. The first round of RT-PCR for the TCR CDR3 was performed with the HTBI primer set and the Qiagen OneStep RT-PCR kit. The public reads were quality trimmed at Q25 with fastp and then assembled into clones with MiXCR by TCRdb, keeping productive beta chains. CDR3 protein sequences are deduplicated, and each keeps its most common genes and DNA. The sample table shows approximately 600,000 distinct CDR3 sequences, and roughly 14% are seen once. 4% to 5.5% of the sample is held by the ten biggest clonotypes. Sequencing input: blood. All receptors come from a woman between 35 and 50 years old with Graves' ophthalmopathy.

This clonotype was detected ten times or more. The chain carries TRBV6-2 or TRBV6-3 and TRBJ2-7, with D possibly TRBD1 on 6 matching bases. The CDR3 covers 14 residues. Germline assignment: CDR1 MNHEY and CDR2 SVGEGT. The V end was cut by 2 bases, the J end by 5 bases, with 13 bases between. CDR3 DNA: TGTGCCAGCAGTTACGTCCAGGGGCCAGACGAGCAGTACTTC. Its protein is CASSYVQGPDEQYF.

This clonotype was picked up many times. The chain couples TRBV5-4 to TRBJ1-1; D ambiguous. The CDR3 sequence is 14 residues long. V was clipped by 4 bases and J by 0 bases, with 10 bases between them. Germline V gene data show CDR1 as SGHNT and CDR2 as YYREEE (reference sequence). The CDR3 spells CASSGQAMNTEAFF. CDR3 sequence (DNA): TGTGCCAGCAGCGGTCAGGCCATGAACACTGAAGCTTTCTTT.

This clonotype was seen at least ten times. V is TRBV6-5 and J is TRBJ2-5; TRBD1 matches at 8 bases. V lost 2 bases and J lost 4; bases outside the gene matches: 3. The germline V gene has CDR1 MNHEY and CDR2 SVGAGI. CDR3 length equals 14 residues. CDR3 region: CASSYLGQGETQYF. The CDR3 coding sequence is TGTGCCAGCAGTTACCTCGGACAGGGAGAGACCCAGTACTTC.

The chain recombines TRBV20-1 with TRBJ2-5; 12 bases are shared with TRBD2. In germline, CDR1 is DFQATT, CDR2 SNEGSKA (reference sequence). This CDR3 spans 12 amino acids. V lost 8 bases, J lost 3 bases, and 1 base stayed unmatched. Here the CDR3 DNA reads TGCAGTTGGACTAGCGGGAAAGAGACCCAGTACTTC. Translated, it gives CSWTSGKETQYF.

This clonotype showed up many times. The V call is TRBV28, the J call TRBJ1-2, with TRBD1 matching 8 bases. The CDR3 runs to 15 residues. CDR1 is MDHEN, CDR2 SYDVKM, per germline. The V and J ends lost 5 bases and 4 bases, in that order; junction bases with no gene match: 9. DNA of the CDR3: TGTGCCAGCAGTCCAGGGGGCAGGACCTTCTATGGCTACACCTTC. It specifies CASSPGGRTFYGYTF.

The genes are TRBV28 and TRBJ2-3; D not resolved. Between the trimmed V and J ends, which lost 6 bases and 0 bases, there was a span of 10 bases. The CDR3 has 14 residues. Germline CDR1 reads MDHEN; CDR2 reads SYDVKM. CDR3 region: CASSERSSTDTQYF. The CDR3 DNA reads as TGTGCCAGCAGCGAACGGTCTAGCACAGATACGCAGTATTTT.

This clonotype was counted at least ten times. This chain uses TRBV5-1 with TRBJ2-1; the match to TRBD1 covers 7 bases. The CDR3 is made up of 12 amino acids. With 2 bases clipped from V and 7 bases from J, the junction kept 0 bases outside the gene matches. Germline V CDR1 and CDR2: SGHRS, YFSETQ. Here the CDR3 reads CASSLQGNEQFF. The CDR3 coding sequence is TGCGCCAGCAGCTTACAGGGGAATGAGCAGTTCTTC.

This clonotype appeared many times. The chain carries TRBV9 and TRBJ2-3; 14 bases map to TRBD2. Germline CDR1 is SGDLS and CDR2 is YYNGEE. V shed 3 bases, J shed 3 bases, and the junction held 6 bases outside the gene matches. CDR3 length equals 17 residues. The CDR3 loop is CASSASGLAGVTDTQYF. The CDR3 DNA reads TGTGCCAGCAGCGCCTCGGGACTAGCGGGAGTGACAGATACGCAGTATTTT.

This clonotype was seen many times. CDR3 amino acids: CSAQPLGQETQYF. DNA for the CDR3: TGCAGTGCTCAACCCCTAGGGCAAGAGACCCAGTACTTC. The chain is built from TRBV20-1 and TRBJ2-5; D gene unclear. Trimming cost V 5 bases and J 2 bases, with 12 bases left between them. Germline loops: CDR1 DFQATT, CDR2 SNEGSKA (reference sequence). The CDR3 is 13 residues long.

This clonotype came up many times. This chain joins TRBV7-2 and TRBJ2-3; no firm D call. V was shortened by 5 bases and J by 1 base, with 7 bases between the two germline ends. Looked up from germline, CDR1 is SGHTA and CDR2 is FQGNSA. This CDR3 region has 13 residues. The DNA of the CDR3 is TGTGCCAGCAGCCGGATCCGCACAGATACGCAGTATTTT. It yields the protein CASSRIRTDTQYF.

A few counts support this clonotype. The chain couples TRBV29-1 to TRBJ2-2; D ambiguous. Trimming took 7 bases from V and 7 from J, leaving 16 bases between them. The CDR3 totals 13 residues. Germline lookup yields CDR1 SQVTM and CDR2 ANQGSEA. CDR3 residues: CSDRPFGDGELFF. CDR3 DNA: TGCAGCGACCGGCCGTTTGGTGACGGGGAGCTGTTTTTT.

This clonotype was counted a few times. The chain employs TRBV3-1 and TRBJ2-7; D possibly corresponds to TRBD2 (5 bases). Trimming cost V 6 bases and J 0 bases, with 18 bases left between them. The CDR3 contains 16 residues. CDR1 is LGHDT, CDR2 YNNKEL, per germline (reference sequence). CDR3 loop: CASSPATGSLSYEQYF. DNA of the CDR3: TGTGCCAGCAGTCCCGCCACGGGGAGTCTCTCCTACGAGCAGTACTTC.

In its sample, this clonotype was seen many times. The chain recombines TRBV14 with TRBJ1-2, with D unresolved. CDR1 and CDR2 (germline): SGHDN, FVKESK. V lost 1 base, J lost 5 bases, and 14 bases lay in between. There are 15 residues in the CDR3. The CDR3 here is CASSQGRVLGYGYTF. The CDR3 coding sequence is TGTGCCAGCAGCCAAGGGAGGGTCCTCGGGTATGGCTACACCTTC.

In its sample, this clonotype was seen many times. This chain connects TRBV6-1 to TRBJ1-1, with D unresolved. V was clipped by 5 bases and J by 0 bases, with 7 bases between them. The CDR3 is made up of 13 amino acids. Germline-derived CDR1 and CDR2 are MNHNS and SASEGT. The DNA of the CDR3 is TGTGCCAGCAGTAAGGAGATGAACACTGAAGCTTTCTTT. It encodes CASSKEMNTEAFF.